This entry describes one TCR beta chain. This sample is part of a study of blood T cell repertoires in COVID-19. As processed by the authors: Reference gene primer amplification yielded estimated nucleated cell counts. The assay was immunoSEQ multiplex PCR, and TCRdb's table has in-frame clones only and misses some. D and trimming come from the DNA, and the V and J calls and clone size come from that table. Of tens of thousands of clones listed, over 70% are singletons. Germline V lookup: CDR1 SNHLY, CDR2 FYNNEI. J was trimmed by 5 bases and V by 5 bases; bases with no gene match: 3. The CDR3 has 13 residues.

The chain combines TRBV2 with TRBJ1-2, with TRBD1 matching 9 bases. The source is a woman in her seventies with acute or convalescent COVID-19. Sequenced: peripheral blood. CDR3 sequence reads: CASSPGQGYGYTF. The CDR3 DNA is TGTGCCAGCAGTCCGGGACAGGGATATGGCTACACCTTC.